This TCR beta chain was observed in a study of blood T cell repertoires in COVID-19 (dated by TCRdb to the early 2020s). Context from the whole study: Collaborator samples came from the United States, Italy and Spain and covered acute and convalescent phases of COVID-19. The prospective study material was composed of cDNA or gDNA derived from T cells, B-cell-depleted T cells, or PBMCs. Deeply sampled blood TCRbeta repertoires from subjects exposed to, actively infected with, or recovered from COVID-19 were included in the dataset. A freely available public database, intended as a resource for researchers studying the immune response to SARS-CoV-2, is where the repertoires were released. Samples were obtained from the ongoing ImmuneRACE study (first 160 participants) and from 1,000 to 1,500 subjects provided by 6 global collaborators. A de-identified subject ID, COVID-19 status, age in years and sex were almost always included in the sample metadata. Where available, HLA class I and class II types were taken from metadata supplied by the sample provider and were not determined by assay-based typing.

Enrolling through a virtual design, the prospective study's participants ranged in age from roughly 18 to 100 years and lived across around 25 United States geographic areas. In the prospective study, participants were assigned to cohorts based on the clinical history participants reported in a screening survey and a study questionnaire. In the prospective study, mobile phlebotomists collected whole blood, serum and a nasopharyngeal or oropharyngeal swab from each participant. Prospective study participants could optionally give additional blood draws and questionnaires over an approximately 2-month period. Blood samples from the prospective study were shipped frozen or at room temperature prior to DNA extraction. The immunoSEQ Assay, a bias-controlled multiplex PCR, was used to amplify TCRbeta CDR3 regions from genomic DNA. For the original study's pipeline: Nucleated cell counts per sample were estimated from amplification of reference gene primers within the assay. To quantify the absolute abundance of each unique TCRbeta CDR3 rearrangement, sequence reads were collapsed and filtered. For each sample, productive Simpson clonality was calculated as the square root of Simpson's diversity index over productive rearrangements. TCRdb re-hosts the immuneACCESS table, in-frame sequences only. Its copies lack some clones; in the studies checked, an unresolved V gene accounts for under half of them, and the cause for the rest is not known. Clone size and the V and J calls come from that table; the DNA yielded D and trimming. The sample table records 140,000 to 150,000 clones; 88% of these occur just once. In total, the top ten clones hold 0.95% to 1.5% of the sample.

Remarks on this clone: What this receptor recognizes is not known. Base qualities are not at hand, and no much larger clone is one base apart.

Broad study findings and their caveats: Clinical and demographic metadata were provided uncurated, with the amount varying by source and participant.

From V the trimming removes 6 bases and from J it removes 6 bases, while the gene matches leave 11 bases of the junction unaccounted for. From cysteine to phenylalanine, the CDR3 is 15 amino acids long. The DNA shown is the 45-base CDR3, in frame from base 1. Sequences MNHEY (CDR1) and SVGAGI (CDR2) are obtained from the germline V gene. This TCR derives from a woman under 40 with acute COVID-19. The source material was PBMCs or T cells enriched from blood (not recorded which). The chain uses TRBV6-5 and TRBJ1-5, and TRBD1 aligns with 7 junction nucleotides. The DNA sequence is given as TGTGCCAGCAGCCTAGGACAGGATAGCGGTCAGCCCCAGCATTTT. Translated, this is CASSLGQDSGQPQHF.